The 3 T cell receptor beta chains presented below share a single source sample, sequenced in a study of blood T cell repertoires in COVID-19 (TCRdb year 2020). Preparation of the library involved the immunoSEQ multiplex PCR assay. Here the immuneACCESS table is served through TCRdb, limited to in-frame sequences with V and J called. Missing clones are a known gap in these copies; in checked studies unresolved V genes cover under half, and the rest lacks a known reason. This sample has approximately 110,000 clones in its table, and 75% to 90% of those were observed once. In total, the top ten clones hold approximately 29% of the sample. The specimen was peripheral blood. All receptors derive from a woman older than 75 with acute or convalescent COVID-19.

The V and J genes are TRBV5-1 and TRBJ1-3; D gene unclear. Trimming took off 0 bases at V and 3 bases at J, with 13 bases between the two ends. The germline gives CDR1 SGHRS, CDR2 YFSETQ. This CDR3 has 16 amino acids. CDR3 region: CASSLGFGTGGNTIYF. CDR3 nucleotide sequence: TGCGCCAGCAGCTTGGGTTTCGGTACCGGTGGAAACACCATATATTTT. The full variable domain, its missing parts supplied by reference TRBV5-1 and TRBJ1-3, is KAGVTQTPRYLIKTRGQQVTLSCSPISGHRSVSWYQQTPGQGLQFLFEYFSETQRNKGNFPGRFSGRQFSNSRSEMNVSTLELGDSALYLCASSLGFGTGGNTIYFGEGSWLTVV.

V is TRBV7-2 and J is TRBJ2-7; a weak D match, TRBD1 (6 bases). Trimming pared 10 bases from V and 3 bases from J, leaving 19 bases between. The CDR3 is 14 residues long. Per the germline V gene, CDR1 is SGHTA and CDR2 is FQGNSA. The CDR3 sequence is CATRVPGQLYEQYF. As DNA, the CDR3 is TGTGCCACCCGAGTTCCGGGACAACTCTACGAGCAGTACTTC.

The chain is built from TRBV5-6 and TRBJ1-1; tentatively, D is TRBD1 (6 bases). The V and J ends lost 0 bases and 10 bases respectively, with 13 bases between them. CDR1 is SGHDT and CDR2 is YYEEEE in the germline V gene. The CDR3 has 13 residues. Here the CDR3 DNA reads TGTGCCAGCAGCTTGGGGGCGACAGGAGGAGCTTTCTTT. As protein: CASSLGATGGAFF.